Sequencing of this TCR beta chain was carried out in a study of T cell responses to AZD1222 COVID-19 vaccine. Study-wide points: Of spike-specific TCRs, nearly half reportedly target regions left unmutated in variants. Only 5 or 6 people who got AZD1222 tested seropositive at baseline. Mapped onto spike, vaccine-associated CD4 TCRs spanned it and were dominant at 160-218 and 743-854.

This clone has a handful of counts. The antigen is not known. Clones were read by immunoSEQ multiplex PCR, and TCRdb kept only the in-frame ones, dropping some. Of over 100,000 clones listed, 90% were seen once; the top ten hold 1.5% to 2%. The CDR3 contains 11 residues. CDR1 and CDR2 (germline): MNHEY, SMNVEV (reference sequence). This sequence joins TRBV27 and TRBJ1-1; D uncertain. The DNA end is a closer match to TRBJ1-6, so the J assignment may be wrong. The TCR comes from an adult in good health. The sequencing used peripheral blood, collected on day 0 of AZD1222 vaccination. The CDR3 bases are TGTGCCAGCAGTTTACCGCCCTATCTCCACTTT. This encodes CASSLPPYLHF.